The source of this T cell receptor (beta chain) is a study of blood T cell repertoires in COVID-19. Looking at the study overall: The origin of the acute and convalescent COVID-19 samples was the United States, Italy and Spain. The analysed material was cDNA or gDNA that came from T cells, B-cell-depleted T cells, or PBMCs.

In the original workflow: Amplified reference gene primers provided the basis for estimating nucleated cell counts. The data were produced by immunoSEQ multiplex PCR, yet TCRdb's version contains in-frame clones alone and is incomplete. That table gives V, J and clone size, and the DNA gave D and trimming. The sample records hundreds of thousands of clones, around four fifths being singletons. This CDR3 comprises 16 residues. The germline CDR1 and CDR2 sequences are LGHDT and YNNKEL (reference sequence). V shed 3 bases and J 4 bases; nucleotides not matched to a gene: 7. The J gene is TRBJ2-2, the V gene TRBV3-1 (or the pseudogene TRBV3-2); the match to TRBD1 covers 8 bases. The TCR sequence derives from an elderly man with acute or convalescent COVID-19. The sequenced sample consisted of peripheral blood. The CDR3 sequence: CASSQRTGRGTGELFF. The CDR3 nucleotides read TGTGCCAGCAGCCAGCGGACAGGGCGAGGCACCGGGGAGCTGTTTTTT.